Shown below are 32 T cell receptor beta chains from a single sample sequenced in a study of cytomegalovirus exposure and HLA in healthy donors. Researchers ran the PCR with 60 Vbeta and 13 Jbeta primers. Repertoires were generated with immunoSEQ multiplex PCR, while TCRdb's copy carries only in-frame clones and drops some. The table records roughly 100,000 clones, 75% to 85% of them present only once. The sample taken for sequencing was PBMCs. The receptors come from a man aged 18 to 35 in good health and CMV-seronegative.

The chain has TRBV15 and TRBJ1-4, with TRBD1 identical over 10 bases. The CDR3 is made up of 15 amino acids. Germline V gene sequence: CDR1 LNHNV, CDR2 YYDKDF (reference sequence). The trim removed 3 bases at V and 8 bases at J, leaving 6 bases unmatched. CDR3 residues: CATSSAGDRGEKLFF. CDR3 DNA sequence: TGTGCCACCAGCAGTGCGGGGGACAGGGGCGAAAAACTGTTTTTT. The variable domain in full, with the rest retrieved from reference TRBV15 and TRBJ1-4, is DAMVIQNPRYQVTQFGKPVTLSCSQTLNHNVMYWYQQKSSQAPKLLFHYYDKDFNNEADTPDNFQSRRPNTSFCFLDIRSPGLGDTAMYLCATSSAGDRGEKLFFGSGTQLSVL.

Points on this clone: At one end, the junction sequence differs from germline, possibly due to a read error. This sequence joins TRBV4-3 and TRBJ1-1; D might be TRBD1 (6 bases). Germline V gene lookup returns CDR1 LGHNA and CDR2 YSLEER. The CDR3 is made up of 12 amino acids. CDR3 protein: CASSQDRRGEEF. The CDR3 DNA reads as TGCGCCAGCAGCCAAGATCGCAGGGGAGAGGAATTT.

The genes are TRBV7-2 and TRBJ2-5; D uncertain. Trimming removed 2 bases at V and 1 base at J, with 2 bases between. CDR3 length: 12 amino acids. Germline CDR1 and CDR2: SGHTA and FQGNSA. CDR3 nucleotide sequence: TGTGCCAGCAGCTTACTCCAAGAGACCCAGTACTTC. Protein: CASSLLQETQYF.

The rearrangement uses TRBV4-1 and TRBJ2-7; possibly TRBD1 for D (5 bases). This CDR3 spans 15 amino acids. V was trimmed by 0 bases and J by 4 bases, leaving 13 bases between them. Per germline, CDR1 MGHRA and CDR2 YSYEKL. The CDR3 loop is CASSQDEAGYYEQYF. In DNA form, the CDR3 reads TGCGCCAGCAGCCAAGATGAGGCAGGGTATTACGAGCAGTACTTC.

The chain carries TRBV19 and TRBJ1-1; no definite D call. The CDR3 has 13 amino acids. Trimming pared 3 bases from V and 1 base from J, leaving 6 bases between. Germline V lookup: CDR1 LNHDA, CDR2 SQIVND (reference sequence). The CDR3 sequence: CASSIEQNTEAFF. The CDR3 nucleotides read TGTGCCAGTAGTATCGAACAGAACACTGAAGCTTTCTTT.

J is TRBJ1-5 and V is TRBV7-9, with 9 nucleotides matching TRBD1. Germline assignment: CDR1 SEHNR and CDR2 FQNEAQ (reference sequence). The CDR3 sequence is 15 residues long. Losses at the gene ends were 4 bases for V and 1 base for J; bases not matched to a gene: 2. As DNA, the CDR3 is TGTGCCAGCAGCTCCGGGACAGGGAGCAATCAGCCCCAGCATTTT. The encoded protein is CASSSGTGSNQPQHF.

The chain combines TRBV12-5 with TRBJ2-1, with 13 bases matching TRBD2. The CDR3 loop spans 23 amino acids. The germline gives CDR1 LGHNT, CDR2 FRNRAP. V was clipped by 3 bases and J by 2 bases; unmatched bases: 22. The CDR3 here is CASGFHTLSSQTSGRATYNEQFF. The CDR3 DNA reads TGTGCTAGTGGTTTTCATACCCTGAGTTCACAAACTAGCGGGAGGGCCACCTACAATGAGCAGTTCTTC.

The chain links TRBV5-4 to TRBJ2-3; TRBD2 matches 12 bases. This CDR3 is 16 amino acids long. Losses at the gene ends were 3 bases for V and 4 bases for J; bases not matched to a gene: 6. Germline CDR1 reads SGHNT; CDR2 reads YYREEE (reference sequence). The CDR3 is CASSSTTSGRSDTQYF. The CDR3 region has the DNA TGTGCCAGCAGCTCTACGACTAGCGGGAGATCAGATACGCAGTATTTT.

J is TRBJ2-7 and V is TRBV4-3, with 9 positions matching TRBD1. This CDR3 spans 15 amino acids. The ends lost 0 bases at V and 2 bases at J; junction bases unmatched: 2. Germline assignment: CDR1 LGHNA and CDR2 YSLEER. The CDR3 region has the DNA TGCGCCAGCAGCCAAGATTGGACAGGGGCCTACGAGCAGTACTTC. Translating it yields CASSQDWTGAYEQYF.

The chain links TRBV6-5 to TRBJ2-7, with TRBD1 matching over 10 bases. V lost 0 bases and J lost 3; bases outside the gene matches: 2. The CDR3 covers 15 residues. Germline lookup yields CDR1 MNHEY and CDR2 SVGAGI. The CDR3 protein is CASSYSGQGNYEQYF. The CDR3 DNA is TGTGCCAGCAGTTACTCGGGACAGGGGAACTACGAGCAGTACTTC.

The V gene is TRBV7-6, the J gene TRBJ2-7; D is possibly TRBD2 (6 bases). Deletions cut 3 bases from V and 1 base from J, with 13 bases between. CDR3 length: 15 residues. Germline-derived CDR1 and CDR2 are SGHVS and FNYEAQ. Here the CDR3 reads CASSFEIGGSYEQYF. Written as DNA, the CDR3 is TGTGCCAGCAGCTTTGAGATCGGGGGATCCTACGAGCAGTACTTC.

The chain employs TRBV11-2 and TRBJ2-3, with a possible D match to TRBD2 (6 bases). There are 15 residues in the CDR3. The germline CDR1 and CDR2 sequences are SGHAT and FQNNGV. Trimming removed 1 base at V and 6 bases at J, with 14 bases between. The CDR3 spells CASSLVVGGTDTQYF. The CDR3 region has the DNA TGTGCCAGCAGCTTAGTCGTGGGAGGAACCGATACGCAGTATTTT.

V is TRBV28 and J is TRBJ2-1; TRBD2 is a possible D gene (6 bases). Trimming removed 2 bases at V and 5 bases at J, with 10 bases between. The CDR3 length is 14 residues. Germline assignment: CDR1 MDHEN and CDR2 SYDVKM. The CDR3 region has the DNA TGTGCCAGCAGTTTACTGCGGGACCACAATGAGCAGTTCTTC. It specifies CASSLLRDHNEQFF.

J is TRBJ2-7 and V is TRBV5-1; tentative D call: TRBD1 (6 bases). Germline loops: CDR1 SGHRS, CDR2 YFSETQ. The CDR3 runs 16 residues. V gave up 2 bases and J gave up 5 bases, with 20 bases separating them. CDR3 protein: CASSFRGTGNRDEQYF. DNA of the CDR3: TGCGCCAGCAGCTTTCGGGGAACAGGGAATAGAGACGAGCAGTACTTC.

CDR3 protein: CASSSPGTGVTGELFF. The CDR3 DNA follows: TGTGCCAGCAGCTCACCGGGGACAGGGGTCACCGGGGAGCTGTTTTTT. The chain employs TRBV13 and TRBJ2-2, with 10 bases identical to TRBD1. Trimming at V came to 4 bases and at J to 4 bases, leaving 6 bases not matched to a gene. The germline V gene has CDR1 PRHDT and CDR2 FYEKMQ (reference sequence). This CDR3 is built from 16 residues.

The V gene is TRBV7-9, the J gene TRBJ1-5; 9 bases line up with TRBD1. V lost 1 base and J lost 4; bases outside the gene matches: 8. This CDR3 contains 17 residues. Germline assignment: CDR1 SEHNR and CDR2 FQNEAQ (reference sequence). CDR3: CASSLEGRTGANQPQHF. The CDR3 nucleotides are TGTGCCAGCAGCTTAGAAGGCCGGACAGGGGCAAATCAGCCCCAGCATTTT.

In this sample, this clone turned up a few times. The gene calls are TRBV5-4 and TRBJ2-1; the D is unclear. CDR1 SGHNT and CDR2 YYREEE come from the germline V gene (reference sequence). Trimming removed 1 base from V and 4 bases from J, with 9 bases in between. This CDR3 region has 14 residues. The CDR3 DNA is TGTGCCAGCAGCTTGTTCCAGGTTTACAATGAGCAGTTCTTC. This gives the protein CASSLFQVYNEQFF.

The rearrangement uses TRBV6-5 and TRBJ1-1, with a tentative D call TRBD1 (5 bases). CDR1 MNHEY and CDR2 SVGAGI come from the germline V gene. The V and J ends lost 5 bases and 6 bases respectively, with 16 bases between them. The CDR3 totals 14 residues. The CDR3 nucleotides read TGTGCCAGCAGTACCCGATCTCCAGGGTCTGAAGCTTTCTTT. It specifies CASSTRSPGSEAFF.

The chain has TRBV9 and TRBJ2-5; 9 bases match TRBD2. This CDR3 region has 16 residues. Germline assignment: CDR1 SGDLS and CDR2 YYNGEE. With 4 bases clipped from V and 5 bases from J, the junction kept 12 bases outside the gene matches. Here the CDR3 DNA reads TGTGCCAGCAGCAGCGCGGCGGGAGGGCCCATGGAGACCCAGTACTTC. It yields the protein CASSSAAGGPMETQYF. Supplemented by reference TRBV9 and TRBJ2-5, the full variable domain reads DSGVTQTPKHLITATGQRVTLRCSPRSGDLSVYWYQQSLDQGLQFLIQYYNGEERAKGNILERFSAQQFPDLHSELNLSSLELGDSALYFCASSSAAGGPMETQYFGPGTRLLVL.

The rearrangement uses TRBV11-3 and TRBJ2-7; weak D call: TRBD2 (6 bases). Germline V CDR1 and CDR2: SGHNT, YENEEA. The CDR3 covers 13 residues. The V and J ends lost 4 bases and 1 base respectively, with 8 bases between them. In DNA, the CDR3 is TGTGCCAGCAGCTCCGGGACTTCCTACGAGCAGTACTTC. The encoded protein is CASSSGTSYEQYF.

J is TRBJ2-1 and V is TRBV4-1; 12 nucleotides align to TRBD2. The V gene's germline CDR1 is MGHRA and CDR2 YSYEKL. The J segment lost 8 bases and the V segment lost 6 bases, leaving 5 bases of the junction unmatched. CDR3 length equals 14 residues. The DNA for the CDR3 is TGCGCCAGCAGTGCTAGCGGGAGGGAGTATGAGCAGTTCTTC. Translated, it gives CASSASGREYEQFF.

V is TRBV19 and J is TRBJ2-7, with 7 bases lining up with TRBD2. In germline, CDR1 is LNHDA, CDR2 SQIVND (reference sequence). The CDR3 has 11 amino acids. After removal of 4 bases from V and 6 bases from J, the junction contained 0 bases not matched to a gene. Here the CDR3 reads CASSSGSEQYF. Written as DNA, the CDR3 is TGTGCCAGTAGTAGCGGGAGCGAGCAGTACTTC.

This chain connects TRBV10-3 to TRBJ1-6; a possible D gene is TRBD1 (5 bases). This CDR3 is built from 15 residues. Germline loops: CDR1 ENHRY, CDR2 SYGVKD. The V end was cut by 3 bases, the J end by 7 bases, with 13 bases between. The CDR3 loop reads CAISDGGVENSPLHF. As DNA, the CDR3 is TGTGCCATCAGTGATGGGGGGGTAGAAAATTCACCCCTCCACTTT.

The V and J genes are TRBV5-4 and TRBJ2-2, with D tentatively TRBD1 (5 bases). The CDR3 runs 17 residues. The ends were cut back, 4 bases at V and 7 bases at J, with 23 bases in the middle. Germline V gives CDR1 SGHNT, CDR2 YYREEE (reference sequence). The CDR3, as DNA: TGTGCCAGCAGCACTCCAACCCCCGCAGGGTACGACGGGGAGCTGTTTTTT. It specifies CASSTPTPAGYDGELFF.

The rearrangement links TRBV2 to TRBJ2-7, with D possibly being TRBD2 (5 bases). The CDR3 is made up of 16 amino acids. Trimming pared 6 bases from V and 2 bases from J, leaving 20 bases between. The germline V gene encodes CDR1 SNHLY and CDR2 FYNNEI. The chain's CDR3 is CASRGGVKRSTYEQYF. CDR3 bases: TGTGCCAGCAGGGGTGGGGTAAAGCGGAGTACCTACGAGCAGTACTTC.

Comments on this clone: This is likely a read error, given that the CDR3 carries no conserved phenylalanine or tryptophan at its end. The DNA for the CDR3 is TGCAGCGTTGAGGGGGGGTATGGCTACACCCGC. It is translated as CSVEGGYGYTR. The J gene is TRBJ1-2, the V gene TRBV29-1; D is possibly TRBD1 (5 bases). CDR1 SQVTM and CDR2 ANQGSEA come from the germline V gene. The CDR3 is made up of 11 amino acids. Trimming removed 3 bases at V and 5 bases at J, with 7 bases between.

The chain employs TRBV18 and TRBJ1-4, with D possibly matching TRBD1 (5 bases). V was shortened by 1 base and J by 4 bases, with 10 bases between the two germline ends. Germline V gene lookup returns CDR1 KGHSH and CDR2 LQKENI. The CDR3 runs 15 residues. This chain's CDR3 is CASSPLRRDNEKLFF. The CDR3 bases are TGTGCCAGCTCACCACTACGCAGGGATAATGAAAAACTGTTTTTT.

V gene TRBV6-5 combines with J gene TRBJ2-1; D gene uncertain. Germline loops: CDR1 MNHEY, CDR2 SVGAGI. Deletions cut 0 bases from V and 6 bases from J, with 9 bases between. The CDR3 length is 14 residues. The CDR3 coding sequence is TGTGCCAGCAGTTACTCGACTTCGCGCAATGAGCAGTTCTTC. Encoded protein: CASSYSTSRNEQFF.

The chain recombines TRBV4-2 with TRBJ1-4; a weak D match, TRBD1 (5 bases). CDR3 length: 16 amino acids. V dropped 0 bases and J dropped 5 bases, with 13 bases sitting between them. Germline loops: CDR1 LGHNA, CDR2 YNFKEQ. The CDR3 DNA is TGTGCCAGCAGCCAAGACCCTTCTGGGGGGAATGAAAAACTGTTTTTT. Translation gives CASSQDPSGGNEKLFF.

J is TRBJ1-1 and V is TRBV19, with no clear D. The CDR3 is 14 residues long. Trimming removed 4 bases from V and 3 bases from J, with 12 bases in between. CDR1 LNHDA and CDR2 SQIVND come from the germline V gene (reference sequence). CDR3 DNA: TGTGCCAGTAGTAGGGAGCAGGCCTACACTGAAGCTTTCTTT. This codes for CASSREQAYTEAFF.

V and J are TRBV28 and TRBJ2-7; TRBD2 is a possible D gene (6 bases). Between the trimmed V and J ends, which lost 5 bases and 0 bases, there was a span of 11 bases. Germline V gene sequence: CDR1 MDHEN, CDR2 SYDVKM. This CDR3 is built from 14 residues. CDR3 region: CASSPGTVSYEQYF. CDR3 coding DNA: TGTGCCAGCAGTCCCGGGACTGTCTCCTACGAGCAGTACTTC.

The J gene is TRBJ2-3, the V gene TRBV7-2; a weak D match, TRBD2 (6 bases). The V end was cut by 5 bases, the J end by 4 bases, with 16 bases between. Germline lookup yields CDR1 SGHTA and CDR2 FQGNSA. The CDR3 extends over 15 amino acids. CDR3 bases: TGTGCCAGCAGCGCGTCCCTTACTAGCTCAGATACGCAGTATTTT. As protein: CASSASLTSSDTQYF.